This entry concerns a single T cell receptor beta chain. Its antigen remains unknown. The repertoire was sequenced with immunoSEQ multiplex PCR; TCRdb's copy has only in-frame clones and lacks some. The profile shows 240,000 or so clones, 80% to 95% of them singletons. The sample originates from a study of T cell responses to AZD1222 COVID-19 vaccine. The wider study: Pooled in the analysis were second doses at about 4 or about 12 weeks.

This CDR3 comprises 12 residues. Germline assignment: CDR1 SGHRS and CDR2 YFSETQ. Trimming removed 0 bases at V and 9 bases at J, with 7 bases between. Study-wide findings and caveats: Clonal diversity was possibly underestimated, and the donors were mostly white British, with more females. Along spike, vaccine-associated CD4 TCRs were found throughout, with dominance at 160-218 and 743-854. Two doses of AZD1222 preceded a rise in Spike-specific TCR breadth and depth.

The TCR was taken from an adult in good health. The sample consisted of peripheral blood, taken on day 0 of AZD1222 vaccination. The rearrangement uses TRBV5-1 and TRBJ2-1, with a tentative D call TRBD2 (6 bases). The CDR3 sequence is CASSLGGIEQFF. CDR3 nucleotides: TGCGCCAGCAGCTTGGGCGGGATTGAGCAGTTCTTC.